This T cell receptor beta chain was sequenced in a study of CD4 T cells in relation to SARS-CoV-2 and coronaviruses. On this clone: The antigen remains undetermined.

Before the COVID-19 pandemic, during about 2010-2019, CD4+ T cells were taken from unexposed donors. Isolation of CD4+ T cells took place after nine to ten days in culture. Testing used SARS-CoV-2 S/N and four cold-coronavirus spikes on unexposed-donor CD4+ T cells, cells permitting. In germline, CDR1 is KGHSH, CDR2 LQKENI. After removal of 0 bases from V and 6 bases from J, the junction contained 5 bases not matched to a gene. The CDR3 is 16 residues long. Sequenced by immunoSEQ multiplex PCR; TCRdb stores in-frame clones only, minus some. The repertoire holds approximately 24,000 clones, with roughly 82% as singletons.

Sample: CD4+ T cells from PBMCs, cultured in vitro. The sequence was collected from a human donor in good health. The chain links TRBV18 to TRBJ2-1; 10 bases map to TRBD1. CDR3 loop: CASSPPTGGAGNEQFF. CDR3 nucleotides: TGTGCCAGCTCACCACCGACAGGGGGCGCCGGCAATGAGCAGTTCTTC.